A selection of T cell receptor beta chains follows, all from one sample in a study of T cell responses to AZD1222 COVID-19 vaccine. TCRdb's copy holds only in-frame clones and misses some; the assay was immunoSEQ multiplex PCR. This sample has tens of thousands of clones, with roughly nine tenths found just once. The sample in question was peripheral blood, obtained on day 0 of MenACWY control vaccination. The receptors come from an adult in good health. Both conserved end residues are part of each CDR3. A D gene is named only where the DNA matches it firmly. Clone size is shown for a subset of rows, as once, few, many or a class of expanded clone.

D: TRBD1
size: .
V: TRBV18
J: TRBJ2-7
CDR3: CASSPDRGGYEQYF
DNA: TGTGCCAGCTCACCGGACAGGGGAGGATACGAGCAGTACTTC

D: .
size: few
V: TRBV7-2
J: TRBJ2-7
CDR3: CASSLLAYEQYF
DNA: TGTGCCAGCAGCTTATTGGCCTACGAGCAGTACTTC

D: .
size: once
V: TRBV6-2/TRBV6-3
J: TRBJ2-3
CDR3: CASSPTADTQYF
DNA: TGTGCCAGCAGCCCGACTGCAGATACGCAGTATTTT

D: .
size: once
V: TRBV7-2
J: TRBJ1-6
CDR3: CASSSRPMGNSPLHF
DNA: TGTGCCAGCAGCTCTCGACCGATGGGTAATTCACCCCTCCACTTT

D: .
size: .
V: TRBV5-1
J: TRBJ2-7
CDR3: CASSPLQGIPYEQYF
DNA: TGCGCCAGCAGCCCTCTCCAAGGGATCCCCTACGAGCAGTACTTC

D: .
size: .
V: TRBV4-3
J: TRBJ1-2
CDR3: CASSQSRAGDGYTF
DNA: TGCGCCAGCAGCCAATCCCGGGCAGGGGATGGCTACACCTTC

D: .
size: .
V: TRBV9
J: TRBJ2-3
CDR3: CASSVSGGGTDTQYF
DNA: TGTGCCAGCAGCGTGAGCGGCGGCGGCACAGATACGCAGTATTTT

D: TRBD1
size: .
V: TRBV10-3
J: TRBJ2-2
CDR3: CATNTGTGAMNTGELFF
DNA: TGTGCCACCAACACCGGGACAGGGGCGATGAACACCGGGGAGCTGTTTTTT

D: .
size: .
V: TRBV6-1
J: TRBJ1-2
CDR3: CASSEGRAGGYTF
DNA: TGTGCCAGCAGTGAAGGACGGGCCGGCGGCTACACCTTC

D: .
size: .
V: TRBV19
J: TRBJ1-2
CDR3: CASTTQGPGGYTF
DNA: TGTGCCAGTACCACACAAGGGCCGGGCGGCTACACCTTC